Each of the 7 T cell receptor beta chains below was sequenced from the same sample in a study of blood T cell repertoires in COVID-19. Generated by immunoSEQ multiplex PCR, the TCRdb table keeps only in-frame clones and is missing some. The sample shows roughly 120,000 clones, 86% of them seen only once. The material sequenced was peripheral blood. These receptor sequences come from a human donor in a cohort sampled during active COVID-19.

This sequence joins TRBV10-1 and TRBJ2-1; possibly TRBD2 for D (5 bases). The germline V gene encodes CDR1 WNHNN and CDR2 SYGVQD (reference sequence). Trimming took off 6 bases at V and 7 bases at J, with 16 bases between the two ends. The CDR3 is made up of 14 amino acids. The CDR3 sequence: CASSPRTGSNEQFF. The CDR3 DNA reads TGCGCCAGCAGCCCGAGGACGGGGTCGAATGAGCAGTTCTTC.

The chain recombines TRBV4-2 with TRBJ2-7; 7 nucleotides align to TRBD1. Losses at the gene ends were 4 bases for V and 0 bases for J; bases not matched to a gene: 6. The germline CDR1 and CDR2 sequences are LGHNA and YNFKEQ. The length of the CDR3 is 15 residues. CDR3 loop: CASSPGTDSSYEQYF. The CDR3 DNA is TGTGCCAGCAGCCCTGGGACAGATAGCTCCTACGAGCAGTACTTC.

This clone was picked up many times. The chain has TRBV29-1 and TRBJ1-2; perhaps TRBD1 as D (5 bases). CDR1 is SQVTM and CDR2 is ANQGSEA in the germline V gene. CDR3 length equals 14 residues. The V end lost 6 bases, the J end lost 4 bases, and 18 bases lay between the germline ends. The CDR3 nucleotides read TGCAGCGTCCACCGGGAGGGGATACTCTATGGCTACACCTTC. Translated: CSVHREGILYGYTF.

The J gene is TRBJ2-2, the V gene TRBV12-5; 9 bases map to TRBD2. Germline V lookup: CDR1 LGHNT, CDR2 FRNRAP. J was trimmed by 6 bases and V by 3 bases; bases with no gene match: 11. The CDR3 totals 17 residues. As DNA, the CDR3 is TGTGCTAGTGGTTTCTCCCTCGTAGGCGGGAGGGCCGGGGAGCTGTTTTTT. Residues: CASGFSLVGGRAGELFF.

In nucleotides, the CDR3 is TGTGCCAGCAGGCCTGGGACAGGGGGCGTGTGGGGTGGAAACACCATATATTTT. This gives the protein CASRPGTGGVWGGNTIYF. The gene calls are TRBV28 and TRBJ1-3; TRBD1 aligns across 12 bases. The CDR3 covers 18 residues. The ends lost 6 bases at V and 3 bases at J; junction bases unmatched: 12. Germline CDR1 is MDHEN and CDR2 is SYDVKM.

The rearrangement links TRBV5-1 to TRBJ2-3; D is possibly TRBD1 (6 bases). The CDR3 runs to 14 residues. Trimming took off 4 bases at V and 0 bases at J, with 9 bases between the two ends. Germline assignment: CDR1 SGHRS and CDR2 YFSETQ. The CDR3 DNA follows: TGCGCCAGCAGCCAGGGGCTTAGCACAGATACGCAGTATTTT. Protein: CASSQGLSTDTQYF.

V is TRBV7-9 and J is TRBJ2-1; TRBD2 agrees at 8 bases. Losses at the gene ends were 7 bases for V and 3 bases for J; bases not matched to a gene: 8. The CDR3 totals 15 residues. CDR1 and CDR2 (germline): SEHNR, FQNEAQ (reference sequence). The CDR3 bases are TGTGCCAGCACCCCAACTAGCGGTCTCTACAATGAGCAGTTCTTC. This codes for CASTPTSGLYNEQFF. The variable domain in full, completed from reference TRBV7-9 and TRBJ2-1, reads DTGVSQNPRHKITKRGQNVTFRCDPISEHNRLYWYRQTLGQGPEFLTYFQNEAQLEKSRLLSDRFSAERPKGSFSTLEIQRTEQGDSAMYLCASTPTSGLYNEQFFGPGTRLTVL.